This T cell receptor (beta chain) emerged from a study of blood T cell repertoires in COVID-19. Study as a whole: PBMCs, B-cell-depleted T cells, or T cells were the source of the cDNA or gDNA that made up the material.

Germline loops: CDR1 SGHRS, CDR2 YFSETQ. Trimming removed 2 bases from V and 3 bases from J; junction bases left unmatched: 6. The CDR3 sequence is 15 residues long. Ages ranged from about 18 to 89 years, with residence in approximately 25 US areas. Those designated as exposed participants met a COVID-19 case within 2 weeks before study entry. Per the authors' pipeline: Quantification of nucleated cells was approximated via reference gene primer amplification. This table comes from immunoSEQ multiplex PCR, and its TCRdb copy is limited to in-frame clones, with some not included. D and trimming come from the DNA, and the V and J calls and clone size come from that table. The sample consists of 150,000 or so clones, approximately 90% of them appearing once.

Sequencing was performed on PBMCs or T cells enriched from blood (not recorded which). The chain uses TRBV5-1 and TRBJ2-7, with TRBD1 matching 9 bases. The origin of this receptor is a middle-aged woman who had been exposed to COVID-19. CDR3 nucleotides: TGCGCCAGCAGCTTAGTAGGGACAGGGCACTACGAGCAGTACTTC. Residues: CASSLVGTGHYEQYF. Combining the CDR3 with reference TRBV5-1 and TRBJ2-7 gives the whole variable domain KAGVTQTPRYLIKTRGQQVTLSCSPISGHRSVSWYQQTPGQGLQFLFEYFSETQRNKGNFPGRFSGRQFSNSRSEMNVSTLELGDSALYLCASSLVGTGHYEQYFGPGTRLTVT.